The TCR beta chain under discussion was sequenced for a study of CXCR3-negative and CXCR3-positive naive CD8 T cells. Study-level findings and limits: For CXCR3-positive naive cells, TRB CDR3s were more hydrophobic than those of CXCR3-negative naive cells. TRBV-TRBJ usage was similar across naive CXCR3 subsets but distinct in memory cells.

As to this clonotype: Its antigen is unknown.

TRB cDNA was prepared as libraries by UMI-labeled 5' RACE. Using the 5' RACE reads, TCRdb records one entry per CDR3 protein without DNA. This sample's clone table lists approximately 130,000 distinct CDR3 sequences. Germline V CDR1 and CDR2: LNHNV, YYDKDF (reference sequence). The CDR3 is made up of 16 amino acids. The receptor was isolated from a human donor in good health. Some clones in this sample may be carry-over from other donors' samples. The sequenced material came from naive CXCR3+ CD8+ T cells from blood. Documented subset: CD45RO-CCR7+CD27+CD95- naive CD8+ T cells expressing CXCR3 (TNR3+). This sequence joins TRBV15 and TRBJ2-3; TCRdb lists TRBD2, though no DNA is available to test this call. The CDR3 sequence: CATSPKDYGITDTQYF.